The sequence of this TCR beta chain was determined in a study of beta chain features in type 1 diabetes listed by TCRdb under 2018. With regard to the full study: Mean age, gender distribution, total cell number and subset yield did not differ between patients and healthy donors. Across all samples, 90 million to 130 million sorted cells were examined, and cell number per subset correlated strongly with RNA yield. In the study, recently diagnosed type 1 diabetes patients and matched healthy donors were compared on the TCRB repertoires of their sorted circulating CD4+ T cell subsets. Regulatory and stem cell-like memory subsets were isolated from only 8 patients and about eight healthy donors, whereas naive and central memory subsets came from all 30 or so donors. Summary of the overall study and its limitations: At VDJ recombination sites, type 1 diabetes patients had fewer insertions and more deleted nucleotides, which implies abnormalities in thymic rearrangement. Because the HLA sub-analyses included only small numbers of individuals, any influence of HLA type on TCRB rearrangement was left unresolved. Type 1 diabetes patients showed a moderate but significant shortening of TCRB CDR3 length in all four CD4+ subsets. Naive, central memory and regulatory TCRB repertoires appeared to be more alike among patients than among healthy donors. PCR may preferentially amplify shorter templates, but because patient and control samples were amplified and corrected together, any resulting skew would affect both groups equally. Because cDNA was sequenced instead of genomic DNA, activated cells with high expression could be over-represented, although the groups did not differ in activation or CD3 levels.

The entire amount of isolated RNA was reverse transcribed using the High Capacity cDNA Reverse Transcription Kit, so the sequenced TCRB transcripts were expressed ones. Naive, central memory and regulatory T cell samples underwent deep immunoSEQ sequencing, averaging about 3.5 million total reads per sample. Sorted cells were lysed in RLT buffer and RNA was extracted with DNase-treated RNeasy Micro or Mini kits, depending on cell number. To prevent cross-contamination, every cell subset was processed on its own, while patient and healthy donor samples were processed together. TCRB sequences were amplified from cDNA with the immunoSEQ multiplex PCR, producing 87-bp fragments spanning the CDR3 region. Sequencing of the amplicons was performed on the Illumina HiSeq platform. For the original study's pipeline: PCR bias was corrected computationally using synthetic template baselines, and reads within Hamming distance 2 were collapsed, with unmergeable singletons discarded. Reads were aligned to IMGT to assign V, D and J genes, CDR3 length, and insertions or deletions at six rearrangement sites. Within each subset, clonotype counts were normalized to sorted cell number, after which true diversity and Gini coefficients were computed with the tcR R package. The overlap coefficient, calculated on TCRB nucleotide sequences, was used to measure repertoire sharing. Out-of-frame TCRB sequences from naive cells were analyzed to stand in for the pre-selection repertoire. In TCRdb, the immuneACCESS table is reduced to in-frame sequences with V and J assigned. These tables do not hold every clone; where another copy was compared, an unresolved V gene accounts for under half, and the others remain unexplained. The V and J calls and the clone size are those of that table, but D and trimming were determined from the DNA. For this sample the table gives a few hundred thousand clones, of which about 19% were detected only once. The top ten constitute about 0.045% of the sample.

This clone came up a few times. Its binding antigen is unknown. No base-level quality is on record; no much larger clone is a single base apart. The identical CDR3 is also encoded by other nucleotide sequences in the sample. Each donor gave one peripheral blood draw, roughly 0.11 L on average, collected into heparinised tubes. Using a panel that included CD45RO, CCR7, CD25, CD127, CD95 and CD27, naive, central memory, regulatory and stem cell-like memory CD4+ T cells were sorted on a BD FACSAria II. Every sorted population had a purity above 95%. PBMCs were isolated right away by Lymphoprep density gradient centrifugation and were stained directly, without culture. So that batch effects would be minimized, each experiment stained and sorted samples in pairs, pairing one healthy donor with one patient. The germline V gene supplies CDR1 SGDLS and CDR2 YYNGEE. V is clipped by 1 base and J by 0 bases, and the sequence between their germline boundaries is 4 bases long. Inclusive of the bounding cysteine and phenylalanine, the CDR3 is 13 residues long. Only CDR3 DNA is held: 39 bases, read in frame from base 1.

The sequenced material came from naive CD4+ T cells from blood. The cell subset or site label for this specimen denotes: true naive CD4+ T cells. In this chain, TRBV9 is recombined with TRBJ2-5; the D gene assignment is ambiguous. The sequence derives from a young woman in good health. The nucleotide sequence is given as TGTGCCAGCAGCGTAAGCGACCAAGAGACCCAGTACTTC. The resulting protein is CASSVSDQETQYF.